This TCR beta chain was documented in a study of coeliac disease. The germline V and J ends were trimmed by 3 bases and 5 bases, with 17 bases remaining between them. The CDR3 is 16 residues long. CDR1 MNHEY and CDR2 SMNVEV come from the germline V gene (reference sequence). Broader study findings: The authors judged this method unsuitable for unbiased gliadin-specific T cell detection. Lower clonality than controls marked TRB and TRG repertoires from active celiac intraepithelial and lamina propria samples.

Of note for this clone: Its matching antigen is unknown.

The data were produced by immunoSEQ multiplex PCR, yet TCRdb's version contains in-frame clones alone and is incomplete. The table shows thousands of clones, with about 78% occurring only once. Sequenced: lamina propria lymphocytes from the gut. The rearrangement links TRBV27 to TRBJ1-5; D is unclear. This receptor was obtained from a man aged 25 to 40 with celiac disease. CDR3 DNA: TGTGCCAGCAGTTTCGATGGAGGAGCAGGCCATCAGCCCCAGCATTTT. Translated: CASSFDGGAGHQPQHF.